Presented here are 13 T cell receptor beta chains from one specimen sequenced in a study of T cell clusters in autoimmune cytopenias. TRB was amplified from around 250 ng of peripheral blood genomic DNA per sample. TRB rearrangements were amplified by touch-down multiplex PCR with mixed TRB-A/B primers. TCRdb reanalyzed the multiplex PCR reads and collapses them to one entry per CDR3 protein, without DNA. The sample includes fewer than 3,500 distinct CDR3 sequences. The sample was peripheral blood. Every receptor here comes from a human donor with an autoimmune cytopenia or autoimmune hepatitis (not recorded which).

Its frequency marks this clonotype as medium-sized. The rearrangement links TRBV27 to TRBJ2-7; TCRdb's D gene call, TRBD1, goes unchecked for lack of DNA. Germline CDR1 reads MNHEY; CDR2 reads SMNVEV (reference sequence). The CDR3 loop spans 14 amino acids. The CDR3 loop is CASSILGHNYEQYF.

The CDR3 sequence: CASSPSQQGEQYF. This chain connects TRBV7-9 to TRBJ2-7; checking the TCRdb D call of TRBD1 is not possible without DNA. The V gene's germline CDR1 is SEHNR and CDR2 FQNEAQ (reference sequence). There are 13 residues in the CDR3. Full variable domain (missing parts from reference TRBV7-9 and TRBJ2-7): DTGVSQNPRHKITKRGQNVTFRCDPISEHNRLYWYRQTLGQGPEFLTYFQNEAQLEKSRLLSDRFSAERPKGSFSTLEIQRTEQGDSAMYLCASSPSQQGEQYFGPGTRLTVT.

This clonotype is identified as medium-sized from frequency. V and J are TRBV27 and TRBJ2-7; TCRdb gives TRBD2 as the D gene, but with no DNA this cannot be confirmed. Germline loops: CDR1 MNHEY, CDR2 SMNVEV (reference sequence). The CDR3 totals 14 residues. The CDR3 here is CASSLRTSGEEQYF.

The chain carries TRBV24-1 and TRBJ2-5; TCRdb calls TRBD2, which cannot be checked without DNA. From germline, CDR1 is KGHDR and CDR2 SFDVKD. This CDR3 region has 13 residues. The CDR3: CATSDRSVETQYF.

This clonotype counts as medium-sized (0.01 to 0.1%) by frequency. Here the CDR3 reads CAISPDGETQYF. This sequence joins TRBV10-3 and TRBJ2-3. The CDR3 contains 12 residues. Germline V gives CDR1 ENHRY, CDR2 SYGVKD.

The chain employs TRBV21-1 and TRBJ1-4; absent DNA, TCRdb's TRBD1 call cannot be checked. TRBV21-1 corresponds to a pseudogene. The CDR3 is 14 amino acids. CDR3 protein: CAYLCRVKNEKLFF.

The chain has TRBV20-1 and TRBJ2-2; TCRdb's assignment of TRBD2 cannot be checked, as there is no DNA. CDR1 and CDR2 (germline): DFQATT, SNEGSKA (reference sequence). The CDR3 covers 16 residues. The CDR3 sequence is CSAGTSGRKDTGELFF.

This chain links TRBV24-1 with TRBJ2-3. In germline, CDR1 is KGHDR, CDR2 SFDVKD. The CDR3 totals 11 residues. The CDR3: CATSLTDTQYF.

The rearrangement links TRBV6-5 to TRBJ2-3. Germline CDR1 reads MNHEY; CDR2 reads SVGAGI. This CDR3 region has 14 residues. CDR3 loop: CASSLGSRTDTQYF.

The chain joins TRBV18 to TRBJ2-1; TCRdb selects TRBD1, and the lack of DNA leaves this call unchecked. The CDR3 runs 14 residues. From germline, CDR1 is KGHSH and CDR2 LQKENI. CDR3: CASSLFPPGEDQFF. The entire variable domain, with the rest obtained from reference TRBV18 and TRBJ2-1, is as follows: NAGVMQNPRHLVRRRGQEARLRCSPMKGHSHVYWYRQLPEEGLKFMVYLQKENIIDESGMPKERFSAEFPKEGPSILRIQQVVRGDSAAYFCASSLFPPGEDQFFGPGTRLTVL.

CDR3 loop: CASSFKASGNTDTQYF. This rearrangement joins TRBV5-5 to TRBJ2-3; with no DNA, the TCRdb D assignment of TRBD2 cannot be verified. Germline V lookup: CDR1 SGHKS, CDR2 YYEKEE (reference sequence). The CDR3 extends over 16 amino acids.

The chain has TRBV10-3 and TRBJ1-4; without DNA, the TCRdb call of TRBD1 cannot be checked. The CDR3 covers 16 residues. Germline CDR1 ENHRY, CDR2 SYGVKD. The CDR3 here is CAISETGGSAGEKLFF.

The rearrangement uses TRBV20-1 and TRBJ2-1; the D call of TRBD1 rests on TCRdb alone, since no DNA is present to check it. CDR1 and CDR2 (germline): DFQATT, SNEGSKA (reference sequence). The CDR3 has 12 amino acids. CDR3 in amino acids: CSARTGNNEQFF.